This T cell receptor (beta chain) was sequenced in a study of T cells expressing NK-cell markers. Study-level background: Investigators obtained TCR beta repertoires from sorted CD3+CD56+NKG2C+, CD3+CD56+NKG2C- and CD3+CD56-NKG2C+ T cells.

As to this clonotype: As yet, its antigen is unknown.

Study-wide results and caveats: Certain NKG2C+ T cell clones were expanded, and their HCMV specificity remained unclear. The contribution of dominant NKG2C+ clonotypes to CD8+ T cells in six donors was 1.0-7.0%.

After re-calling the 5' RACE reads, TCRdb lists one entry per CDR3 protein, DNA absent. This table holds roughly 300,000 distinct CDR3 sequences. The CDR3 spans 11 residues. From germline, CDR1 is LGHDT and CDR2 YNNKEL (reference sequence). Sequencing was done on a sample of blood T cells: a sorted CD56 or NKG2C T cell subset, CD4+ or CD8+ T cells, or bulk PBMC T cells (not recorded which). This chain uses TRBV3-1 with TRBJ2-1; TCRdb's assignment of TRBD2 cannot be checked, as there is no DNA. The clonotype was recovered from a woman aged 18 to 69 in good health. This chain's CDR3 is CASSLTREQFF.